Reported below is one T cell receptor (beta chain). Antigen: not known. The CDR3 loop spans 16 amino acids. V dropped 6 bases and J dropped 1; count of bases not matched to a gene: 7. Germline V gene data show CDR1 as LNHDA and CDR2 as SQIVND (reference sequence). The data originate from a study of response to subunit inactivated influenza vaccine. Study-level points and caveats: It was the authors' suggestion that each seasonal influenza vaccination recruits few new T cells.

Via MiXCR, TCRdb re-called the RT-PCR reads, giving one row per CDR3 protein. The repertoire has around 650,000 distinct CDR3 sequences, about a sixth of them found once; the top ten carry 9.5% to 13%. The receptor comes from a man aged 45 to 65 who received an inactivated influenza vaccine. Sequenced material: PBMCs from blood, taken about 11 days after vaccination. The rearrangement uses TRBV19 and TRBJ2-3; 10 nucleotides line up with TRBD1. The CDR3 loop is CASSSGTGVRTDTQYF. CDR3 DNA sequence: TGTGCCAGTAGCTCCGGGACAGGGGTCCGCACAGATACGCAGTATTTT. The full variable domain, rest sourced from reference TRBV19 and TRBJ2-3, is DGGITQSPKYLFRKEGQNVTLSCEQNLNHDAMYWYRQDPGQGLRLIYYSQIVNDFQKGDIAEGYSVSREKKESFPLTVTSAQKNPTAFYLCASSSGTGVRTDTQYFGPGTRLTVL.